This record concerns one T cell receptor (beta chain) sequence. The data were obtained in a study of blood T cell repertoires in COVID-19. Libraries were prepared by immunoSEQ multiplex PCR; TCRdb keeps only in-frame clonotypes and omits some of them. The sample has about 250,000 clones, 70% to 90% seen once. CDR1 is MNHEY and CDR2 is SMNVEV in the germline V gene (reference sequence). V gave up 6 bases and J gave up 2 bases; unmatched junction bases: 7. The CDR3 runs 15 residues. Sequences were obtained from PBMCs or T cells enriched from blood (not recorded which). The chain has TRBV27 and TRBJ2-7; 10 bases match TRBD1. The sequence was obtained from a young woman who had recovered from COVID-19. CDR3 residues: CASSAPGQGTYEQYF. In DNA form, the CDR3 reads TGTGCCAGCAGCGCTCCGGGACAGGGGACCTACGAGCAGTACTTC.